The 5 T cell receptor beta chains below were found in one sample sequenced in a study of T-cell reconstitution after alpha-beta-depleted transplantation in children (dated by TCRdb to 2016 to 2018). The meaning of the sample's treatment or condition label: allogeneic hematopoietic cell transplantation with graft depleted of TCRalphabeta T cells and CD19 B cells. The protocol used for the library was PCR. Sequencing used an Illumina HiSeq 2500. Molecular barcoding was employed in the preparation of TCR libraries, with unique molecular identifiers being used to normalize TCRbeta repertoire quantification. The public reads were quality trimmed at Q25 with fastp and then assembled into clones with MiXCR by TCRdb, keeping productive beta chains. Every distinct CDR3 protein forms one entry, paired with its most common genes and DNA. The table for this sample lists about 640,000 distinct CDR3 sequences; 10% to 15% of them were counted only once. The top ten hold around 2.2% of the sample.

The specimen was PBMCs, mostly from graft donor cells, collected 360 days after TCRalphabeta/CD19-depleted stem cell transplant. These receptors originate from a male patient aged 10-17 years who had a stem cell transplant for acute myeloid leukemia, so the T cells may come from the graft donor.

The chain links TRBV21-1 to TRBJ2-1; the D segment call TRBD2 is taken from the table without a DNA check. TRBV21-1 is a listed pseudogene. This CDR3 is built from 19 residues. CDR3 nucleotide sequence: TGTGCCAGCAGCTCCTACGGGACTAGCGCGCTAAGCTCCTACAATGAGCAGTTCTTC. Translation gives CASSSYGTSALSSYNEQFF.

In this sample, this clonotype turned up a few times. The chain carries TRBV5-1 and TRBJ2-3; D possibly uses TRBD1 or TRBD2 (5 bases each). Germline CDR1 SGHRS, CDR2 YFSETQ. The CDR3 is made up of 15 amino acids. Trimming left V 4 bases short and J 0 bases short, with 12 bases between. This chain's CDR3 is CASSPGTASTDTQYF. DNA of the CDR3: TGCGCCAGCAGCCCGGGGACCGCTAGCACAGATACGCAGTATTTT.

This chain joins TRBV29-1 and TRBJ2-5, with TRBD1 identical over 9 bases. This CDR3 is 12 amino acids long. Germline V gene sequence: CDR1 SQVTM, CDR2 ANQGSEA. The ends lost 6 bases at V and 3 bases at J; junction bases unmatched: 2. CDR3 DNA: TGCAGCGTCTGGACAGGGGAAGAGACCCAGTACTTC. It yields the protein CSVWTGEETQYF.

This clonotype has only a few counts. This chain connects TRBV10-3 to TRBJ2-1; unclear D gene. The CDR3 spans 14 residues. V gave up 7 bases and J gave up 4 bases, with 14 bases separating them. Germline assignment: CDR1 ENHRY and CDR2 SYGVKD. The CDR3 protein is CAIMGSGQYNEQFF. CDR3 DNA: TGTGCCATCATGGGGTCAGGTCAATACAATGAGCAGTTCTTC.

Written as DNA, the CDR3 is TGTGCCAGCAGCTTCGGGGGGCCCGACTCTGGAAACACCATATATTTT. Translating gives CASSFGGPDSGNTIYF. V usage is TRBV7-9 and J usage is TRBJ1-3, with D possibly being TRBD1 (6 bases). Germline V CDR1 and CDR2: SEHNR, FQNEAQ (reference sequence). The CDR3 sequence is 16 residues long. V gave up 3 bases and J gave up 0 bases, with 12 bases separating them.